The 3 T cell receptor beta chains listed next were all sequenced from one sample in a study of blood T cell repertoires in COVID-19. Some clones are missing from TCRdb's copy, which holds only in-frame ones; the method was immunoSEQ multiplex PCR. The sample lists 110,000 to 150,000 clones; 70% to 90% were seen once. Sequencing was performed on peripheral blood. The receptors come from an older man with acute or convalescent COVID-19.

V gene TRBV7-8 combines with J gene TRBJ1-2, with D possibly being TRBD1 (6 bases). Deletions cut 4 bases from V and 3 bases from J, with 21 bases between. The CDR3 has 17 residues. The germline V gene encodes CDR1 SGHVS and CDR2 FQNEAQ. This chain's CDR3 is CASSSDRRARRDYGYTF. Written as DNA, the CDR3 is TGTGCCAGCAGCTCGGACAGAAGGGCTCGTCGCGACTATGGCTACACCTTC.

The V and J genes are TRBV5-5 and TRBJ2-1, with TRBD2 matching 12 bases. The germline gives CDR1 SGHKS, CDR2 YYEKEE (reference sequence). CDR3 size: 16 residues. With 4 bases clipped from V and 2 bases from J, the junction kept 4 bases outside the gene matches. The CDR3 spells CASSPRLAGAYNEQFF. CDR3 bases: TGTGCCAGCAGCCCCCGACTAGCGGGGGCCTACAATGAGCAGTTCTTC.

The chain recombines TRBV6-5 with TRBJ1-3; 8 bases align to TRBD1. This CDR3 region has 14 residues. V shed 6 bases and J 4 bases; nucleotides not matched to a gene: 5. The germline V gene encodes CDR1 MNHEY and CDR2 SVGAGI. The CDR3 loop reads CASSRTGIGNTIYF. The CDR3 DNA reads as TGTGCCAGCAGCCGGACAGGGATAGGAAACACCATATATTTT.